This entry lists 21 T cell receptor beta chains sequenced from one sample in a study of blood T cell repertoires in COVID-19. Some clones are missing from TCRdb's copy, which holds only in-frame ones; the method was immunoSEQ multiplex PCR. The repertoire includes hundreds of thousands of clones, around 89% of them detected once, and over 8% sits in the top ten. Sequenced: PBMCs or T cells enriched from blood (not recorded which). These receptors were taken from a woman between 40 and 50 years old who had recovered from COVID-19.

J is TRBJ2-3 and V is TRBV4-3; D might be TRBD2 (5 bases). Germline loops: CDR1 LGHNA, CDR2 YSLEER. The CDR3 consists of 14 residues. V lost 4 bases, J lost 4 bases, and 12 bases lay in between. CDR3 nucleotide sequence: TGCGCCAGCAGCCCCGACTACGGCCCAGATACGCAGTATTTT. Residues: CASSPDYGPDTQYF.

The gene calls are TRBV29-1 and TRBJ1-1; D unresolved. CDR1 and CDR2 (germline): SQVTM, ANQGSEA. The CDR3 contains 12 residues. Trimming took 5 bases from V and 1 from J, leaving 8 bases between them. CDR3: CSVCNGNTEAFF. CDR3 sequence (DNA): TGCAGCGTTTGTAACGGGAACACTGAAGCTTTCTTT.

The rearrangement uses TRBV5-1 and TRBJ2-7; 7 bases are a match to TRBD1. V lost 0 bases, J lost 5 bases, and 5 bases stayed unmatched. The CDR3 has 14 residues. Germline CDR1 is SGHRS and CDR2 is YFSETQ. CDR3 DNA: TGCGCCAGCAGCTTGGAGGGGGCTATCGACGAGCAGTACTTC. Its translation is CASSLEGAIDEQYF.

CDR3 nucleotides: TGTGCCAGCAGATCGACAGGGTACACTGAAGCTTTCTTT. This sequence encodes CASRSTGYTEAFF. The J gene is TRBJ1-1, the V gene TRBV27; 7 bases agree with TRBD1. V lost 6 bases, J lost 3 bases, and 4 bases stayed unmatched. The CDR3 spans 13 residues. Germline V gene sequence: CDR1 MNHEY, CDR2 SMNVEV (reference sequence).

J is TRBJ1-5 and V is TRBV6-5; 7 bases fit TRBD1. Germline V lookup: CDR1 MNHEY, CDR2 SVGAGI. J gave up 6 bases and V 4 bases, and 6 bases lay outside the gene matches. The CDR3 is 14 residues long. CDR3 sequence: CASSWRQGVQPQHF. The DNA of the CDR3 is TGTGCCAGCAGTTGGCGACAGGGAGTTCAGCCCCAGCATTTT.

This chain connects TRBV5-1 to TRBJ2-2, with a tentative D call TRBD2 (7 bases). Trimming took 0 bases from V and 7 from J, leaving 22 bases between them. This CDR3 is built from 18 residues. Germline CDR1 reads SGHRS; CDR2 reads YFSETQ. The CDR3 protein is CASSLVSSGSLQGGELFF. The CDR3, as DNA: TGCGCCAGCAGCTTGGTTTCTAGCGGATCCCTACAGGGCGGGGAGCTGTTTTTT.

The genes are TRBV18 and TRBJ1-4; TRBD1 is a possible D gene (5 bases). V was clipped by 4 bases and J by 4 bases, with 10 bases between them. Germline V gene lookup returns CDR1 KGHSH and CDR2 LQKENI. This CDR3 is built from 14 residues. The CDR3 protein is CASSQGHDNEKLFF. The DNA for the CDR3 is TGTGCCAGCTCACAGGGGCATGATAATGAAAAACTGTTTTTT.

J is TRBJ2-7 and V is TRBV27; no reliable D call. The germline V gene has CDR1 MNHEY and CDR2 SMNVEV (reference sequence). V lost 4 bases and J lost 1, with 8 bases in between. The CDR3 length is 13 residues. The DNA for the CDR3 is TGTGCCAGCAGTTCCAGGTTATCCTACGAGCAGTACTTC. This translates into CASSSRLSYEQYF.

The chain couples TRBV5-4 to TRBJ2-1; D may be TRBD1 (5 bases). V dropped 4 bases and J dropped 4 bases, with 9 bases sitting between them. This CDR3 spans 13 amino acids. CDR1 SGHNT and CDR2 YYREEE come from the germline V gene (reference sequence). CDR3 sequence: CASSTQGYNEQFF. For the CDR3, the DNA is TGTGCCAGCAGCACCCAGGGTTACAATGAGCAGTTCTTC.

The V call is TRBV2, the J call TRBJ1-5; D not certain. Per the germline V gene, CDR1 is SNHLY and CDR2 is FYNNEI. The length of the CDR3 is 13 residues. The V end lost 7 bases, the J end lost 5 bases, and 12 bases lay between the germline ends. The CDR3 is CASTNGGDQPQHF. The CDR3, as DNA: TGTGCCAGCACCAACGGCGGGGATCAGCCCCAGCATTTT.

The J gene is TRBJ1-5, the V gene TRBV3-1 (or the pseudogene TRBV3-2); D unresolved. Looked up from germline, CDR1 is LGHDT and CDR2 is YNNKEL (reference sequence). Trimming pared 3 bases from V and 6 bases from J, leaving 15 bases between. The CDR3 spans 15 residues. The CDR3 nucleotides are TGTGCCAGCAGCCAGGGCGCCTCTATAGGTCAGCCCCAGCATTTT. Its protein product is CASSQGASIGQPQHF.

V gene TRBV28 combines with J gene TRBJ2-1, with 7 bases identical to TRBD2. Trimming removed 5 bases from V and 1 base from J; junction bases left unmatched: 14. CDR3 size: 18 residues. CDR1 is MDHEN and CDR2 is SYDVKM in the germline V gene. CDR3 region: CASSLSGVEGRSYNEQFF. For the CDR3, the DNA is TGTGCCAGCAGTCTCAGCGGGGTTGAAGGCCGATCCTACAATGAGCAGTTCTTC.

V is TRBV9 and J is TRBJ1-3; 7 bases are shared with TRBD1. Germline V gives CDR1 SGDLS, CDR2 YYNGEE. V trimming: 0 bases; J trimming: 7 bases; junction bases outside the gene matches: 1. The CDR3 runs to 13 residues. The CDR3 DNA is TGTGCCAGCAGCGTAGGGGGACAGAACACCATATATTTT. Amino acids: CASSVGGQNTIYF.

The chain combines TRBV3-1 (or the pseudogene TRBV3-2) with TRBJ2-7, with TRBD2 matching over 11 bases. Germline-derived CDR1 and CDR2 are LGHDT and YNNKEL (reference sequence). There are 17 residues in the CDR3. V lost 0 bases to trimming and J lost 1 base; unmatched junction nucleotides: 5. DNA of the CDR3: TGTGCCAGCAGCCAAGATGTAGCGGGAGGGCCATCCTACGAGCAGTACTTC. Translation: CASSQDVAGGPSYEQYF.

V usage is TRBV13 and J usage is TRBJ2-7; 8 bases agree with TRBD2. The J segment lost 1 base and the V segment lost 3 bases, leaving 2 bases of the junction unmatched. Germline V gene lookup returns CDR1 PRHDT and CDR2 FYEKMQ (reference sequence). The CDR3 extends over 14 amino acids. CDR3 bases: TGTGCCAGCAGCTTTAGCGGGATTTCCTACGAGCAGTACTTC. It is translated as CASSFSGISYEQYF.

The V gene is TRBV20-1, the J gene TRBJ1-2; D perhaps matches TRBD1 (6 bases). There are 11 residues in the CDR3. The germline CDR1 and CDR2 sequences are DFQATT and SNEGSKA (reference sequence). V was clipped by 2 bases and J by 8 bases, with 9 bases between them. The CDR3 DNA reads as TGCAGTGCTAGACAGGGGAACGGCTACACCTTC. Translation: CSARQGNGYTF.

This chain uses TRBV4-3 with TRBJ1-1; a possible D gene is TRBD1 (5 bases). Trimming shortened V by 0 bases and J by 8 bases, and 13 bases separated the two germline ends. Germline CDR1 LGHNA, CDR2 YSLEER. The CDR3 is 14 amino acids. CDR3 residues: CASSQENWGPEAFF. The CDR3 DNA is TGCGCCAGCAGCCAAGAAAACTGGGGCCCGGAAGCTTTCTTT.

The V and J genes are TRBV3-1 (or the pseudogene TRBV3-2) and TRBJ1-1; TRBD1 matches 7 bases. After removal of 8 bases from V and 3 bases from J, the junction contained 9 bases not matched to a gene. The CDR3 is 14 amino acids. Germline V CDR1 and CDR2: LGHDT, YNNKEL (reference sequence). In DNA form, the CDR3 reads TGTGCCAGCCGGAGGGACAGTTTGTACACTGAAGCTTTCTTT. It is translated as CASRRDSLYTEAFF.

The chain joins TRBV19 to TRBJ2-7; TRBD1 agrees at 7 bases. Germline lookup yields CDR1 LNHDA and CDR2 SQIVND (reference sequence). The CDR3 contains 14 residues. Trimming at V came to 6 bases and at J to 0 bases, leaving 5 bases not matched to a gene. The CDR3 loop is CASRVTGLSYEQYF. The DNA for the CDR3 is TGTGCCAGTAGGGTGACAGGGCTCTCCTACGAGCAGTACTTC.

The CDR3 is CASSSRGTVGDTEAFF. CDR3 coding DNA: TGTGCCAGCAGTTCCCGAGGGACAGTCGGGGACACTGAAGCTTTCTTT. This rearrangement joins TRBV28 to TRBJ1-1, with 7 bases that match TRBD1. With V trimmed by 4 bases and J by 3 bases, 11 bases remained unmatched. Germline V gene sequence: CDR1 MDHEN, CDR2 SYDVKM. The CDR3 contains 16 residues. The complete variable domain, with remaining parts taken from reference TRBV28 and TRBJ1-1, reads DVKVTQSSRYLVKRTGEKVFLECVQDMDHENMFWYRQDPGLGLRLIYFSYDVKMKEKGDIPEGYSVSREKKERFSLILESASTNQTSMYLCASSSRGTVGDTEAFFGQGTRLTVV.

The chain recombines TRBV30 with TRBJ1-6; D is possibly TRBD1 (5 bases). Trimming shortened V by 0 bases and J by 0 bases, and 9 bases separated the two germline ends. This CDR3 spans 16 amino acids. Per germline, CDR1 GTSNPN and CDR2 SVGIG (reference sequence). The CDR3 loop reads CAWSVDSSSYNSPLHF. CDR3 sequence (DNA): TGTGCCTGGAGTGTAGACAGCTCCTCCTATAATTCACCCCTCCACTTT.